This T cell receptor beta chain was recovered during a study of shared clonotypes between healthy human individuals. Remarks on this clone: The antigen is unknown.

TCRdb's table, derived via immunoSEQ multiplex PCR, lists solely in-frame clones and lacks some. This repertoire shows roughly 2,500,000 clones, 80% to 95% found once; its top ten account for 0.36%. This CDR3 region has 12 residues. Trimming took 4 bases from V and 8 from J; bases not matched to a gene: 5. The germline V gene encodes CDR1 SGHNT and CDR2 YYREEE (reference sequence). Study-wide points: Generation probability values for non-shared clonotypes were lower than those for clonotypes shared by all four donors.

Sample: naive CD4+ T cells from PBMCs. Noted subset: CD45RA+ positively selected. V usage is TRBV5-4 and J usage is TRBJ2-7, with 8 bases that match TRBD2. The clonotype originates from a young man in good health. Some clones in this sample may be carry-over from other donors' samples. The CDR3 is CASSPGGPKQYF. CDR3 DNA sequence: TGTGCCAGCAGCCCGGGGGGGCCGAAGCAGTACTTC.